One and the same sample provided the 22 T cell receptor beta chains below, sequenced in a study of Ad26.COV2.S vaccination and SARS-CoV-2 variants. Produced via immunoSEQ multiplex PCR; TCRdb's table is partial and in-frame only. The sample carries 120,000 to 150,000 clones, roughly 89% recorded once. The starting material was peripheral blood, obtained after recovery from COVID-19. Receptors originate from a human donor who had recovered from COVID-19.

This chain links TRBV3-1 (or the pseudogene TRBV3-2) with TRBJ1-6; tentatively, D is TRBD1 (6 bases). From germline, CDR1 is LGHDT and CDR2 YNNKEL (reference sequence). The ends were cut back, 5 bases at V and 12 bases at J, with 11 bases in the middle. CDR3 length: 12 residues. CDR3 residues: CASSSTGGPLHF. Written as DNA, the CDR3 is TGTGCCAGCAGCTCGACAGGAGGACCCCTCCACTTT.

This clone has only one observation. This chain uses TRBV27 with TRBJ2-5; 8 nucleotides match TRBD1. The CDR3 has 14 amino acids. In germline, CDR1 is MNHEY, CDR2 SMNVEV (reference sequence). The V gene end was trimmed by 5 bases and the J gene end by 4 bases; junction bases not matched to a gene: 6. The CDR3 DNA follows: TGTGCCAGCAGTCAACAGGGGGAAGGAGAGACCCAGTACTTC. Its protein product is CASSQQGEGETQYF.

This sequence joins TRBV5-6 and TRBJ1-1; no clear D gene. The CDR3 has 15 amino acids. Germline V gives CDR1 SGHDT, CDR2 YYEEEE. Trimming stripped 0 bases from V and 3 bases from J, with 12 bases between. The CDR3 sequence is CASSLGNPLDTEAFF. Here the CDR3 DNA reads TGTGCCAGCAGCTTGGGGAATCCACTGGACACTGAAGCTTTCTTT.

This clone was picked up a small number of times. The CDR3: CASRRGLGDNSPLHF. CDR3 bases: TGCGCCAGCAGAAGGGGCCTGGGTGATAATTCACCCCTCCACTTT. This chain connects TRBV4-3 to TRBJ1-6; TRBD1 is a possible D gene (5 bases). The CDR3 loop spans 15 amino acids. Germline assignment: CDR1 LGHNA and CDR2 YSLEER. The ends were cut back, 6 bases at V and 5 bases at J, with 14 bases in the middle.

V gene TRBV2 combines with J gene TRBJ2-3; 13 bases fit TRBD2. CDR3 length: 15 amino acids. The V gene end was trimmed by 6 bases and the J gene end by 1 base; junction bases not matched to a gene: 1. Germline CDR1 and CDR2: SNHLY and FYNNEI. Here the CDR3 reads CASRGTSGGTDTQYF. The CDR3 DNA follows: TGTGCCAGCAGGGGGACTAGCGGGGGCACAGATACGCAGTATTTT.

The chain employs TRBV19 and TRBJ1-4, with 7 positions matching TRBD1. The CDR3 runs to 18 residues. Germline trimming cut 0 bases from V and 1 base from J; bases unmatched to any gene: 8. Germline CDR1 and CDR2: LNHDA and SQIVND (reference sequence). DNA for the CDR3: TGTGCCAGTAGTATAGACCACCCGGACAGGAGAACTAATGAAAAACTGTTTTTT. Protein: CASSIDHPDRRTNEKLFF. Filled out from reference TRBV19 and TRBJ1-4, the complete variable domain reads DGGITQSPKYLFRKEGQNVTLSCEQNLNHDAMYWYRQDPGQGLRLIYYSQIVNDFQKGDIAEGYSVSREKKESFPLTVTSAQKNPTAFYLCASSIDHPDRRTNEKLFFGSGTQLSVL.

Here the CDR3 DNA reads TGTGCCAGTAGCCCACCCGCTAATGAGCAGTTCTTC. Amino acid sequence: CASSPPANEQFF. The V call is TRBV19, the J call TRBJ2-1; D not certain. The length of the CDR3 is 12 residues. Trimming took 6 bases from V and 7 from J, leaving 10 bases between them. Germline V gene data show CDR1 as LNHDA and CDR2 as SQIVND (reference sequence). Full variable domain (remainder filled in from reference TRBV19 and TRBJ2-1): DGGITQSPKYLFRKEGQNVTLSCEQNLNHDAMYWYRQDPGQGLRLIYYSQIVNDFQKGDIAEGYSVSREKKESFPLTVTSAQKNPTAFYLCASSPPANEQFFGPGTRLTVL.

The chain recombines TRBV28 with TRBJ2-5; D is unresolved. CDR3 length equals 11 residues. The V gene's germline CDR1 is MDHEN and CDR2 SYDVKM. Trimming cost V 10 bases and J 3 bases, with 9 bases left between them. The CDR3 protein is CATRTEETQYF. The CDR3 DNA reads TGTGCCACTCGAACCGAAGAGACCCAGTACTTC.

The V gene is TRBV15, the J gene TRBJ2-7; 9 positions match TRBD1. There are 14 residues in the CDR3. The germline CDR1 and CDR2 sequences are LNHNV and YYDKDF (reference sequence). The ends lost 0 bases at V and 6 bases at J; junction bases unmatched: 3. CDR3 sequence (DNA): TGTGCCACCAGCAGAGACTCGACAGGGGGCGAGCAGTACTTC. This translates into CATSRDSTGGEQYF.

The rearrangement joins TRBV6-1 to TRBJ2-1; D gene uncertain. The CDR3 runs to 13 residues. V gave up 2 bases and J gave up 7 bases, with 9 bases separating them. Germline CDR1 reads MNHNS; CDR2 reads SASEGT. The CDR3 nucleotides are TGTGCCAGCAGTGAAACGTTGGGTAATGAGCAGTTCTTC. This sequence encodes CASSETLGNEQFF.

The chain recombines TRBV18 with TRBJ2-1, with 11 nucleotides matching TRBD1. CDR1 and CDR2 (germline): KGHSH, LQKENI. The CDR3 runs 16 residues. J was trimmed by 4 bases and V by 6 bases; bases with no gene match: 8. As DNA, the CDR3 is TGTGCCAGCTCGGCCGCCGGGACAGGGGGATACAATGAGCAGTTCTTC. Translated: CASSAAGTGGYNEQFF.

The chain joins TRBV6-5 to TRBJ2-7; the match to TRBD1 covers 7 bases. CDR1 and CDR2 from the germline V gene are MNHEY and SVGAGI. Losses at the gene ends were 4 bases for V and 3 bases for J; bases not matched to a gene: 6. The CDR3 is 14 residues long. CDR3 region: CASSLQGTNYEQYF. The CDR3 coding sequence is TGTGCCAGCAGTTTACAGGGGACCAACTACGAGCAGTACTTC.

The chain recombines TRBV11-3 with TRBJ2-7; D call uncertain. The germline V gene has CDR1 SGHNT and CDR2 YENEEA. The CDR3 length is 13 residues. Trimming took 8 bases from V and 1 from J, leaving 12 bases between them. Written as DNA, the CDR3 is TGTGCCAGCTCCATGGCAGAGTCCTACGAGCAGTACTTC. It translates to CASSMAESYEQYF. The full variable domain, completed using reference TRBV11-3 and TRBJ2-7, is EAGVVQSPRYKIIEKKQPVAFWCNPISGHNTLYWYLQNLGQGPELLIRYENEEAVDDSQLPKDRFSAERLKGVDSTLKIQPAELGDSAVYLCASSMAESYEQYFGPGTRLTVT.

The rearrangement joins TRBV6-5 to TRBJ1-1, with D perhaps TRBD1 (5 bases). Germline-derived CDR1 and CDR2 are MNHEY and SVGAGI. V shed 7 bases and J shed 5 bases, with 14 bases lying between them. The CDR3 sequence is 13 residues long. CDR3 DNA sequence: TGTGCCAGCACCCTCCTGGGGGGGACTGAAGCTTTCTTT. It translates to CASTLLGGTEAFF.

J is TRBJ2-2 and V is TRBV4-3, with 11 bases that match TRBD1. Germline loops: CDR1 LGHNA, CDR2 YSLEER. Unmatched junction bases numbered 12, after V lost 2 bases and J lost 7 bases. The CDR3 is 18 amino acids. Written as DNA, the CDR3 is TGCGCCAGCAGCCAAAAAAAAGGCGGGACAGGGGGTCACGGGGAGCTGTTTTTT. This encodes CASSQKKGGTGGHGELFF.

The chain couples TRBV28 to TRBJ2-2; TRBD1 agrees at 7 bases. There are 13 residues in the CDR3. Germline CDR1 is MDHEN and CDR2 is SYDVKM. CDR3 nucleotide sequence: TGTGCTACAGGGGCGAGGAACACCGGGGAGCTGTTTTTT. Translated, it gives CATGARNTGELFF.

J is TRBJ2-5 and V is TRBV7-9; unclear D gene. The length of the CDR3 is 11 residues. Germline CDR1 and CDR2: SEHNR and FQNEAQ (reference sequence). V lost 8 bases, J lost 7 bases, and 11 bases lay in between. The CDR3 here is CASQLDRTQYF. The CDR3 DNA is TGTGCCAGCCAGCTGGATAGGACCCAGTACTTC.

The chain joins TRBV7-9 to TRBJ2-5, with a possible D match to TRBD2 (6 bases). The CDR3 consists of 13 residues. Germline CDR1 and CDR2: SEHNR and FQNEAQ (reference sequence). The germline V and J ends were trimmed by 4 bases and 8 bases, with 14 bases remaining between them. CDR3 sequence (DNA): TGTGCCAGCAGCTGGGCTCCCGGGACTACCCAGTACTTC. Translating gives CASSWAPGTTQYF.

The chain links TRBV7-8 to TRBJ2-7; D uncertain. From germline, CDR1 is SGHVS and CDR2 FQNEAQ. Between the trimmed V and J ends, which lost 1 base and 0 bases, there was a span of 10 bases. The CDR3 has 15 residues. The CDR3 is CASSLEAISSYEQYF. The CDR3 DNA reads TGTGCCAGCAGCTTAGAGGCTATTTCCTCCTACGAGCAGTACTTC.

The CDR3 bases are TGTGCCACCATAGAGACAGGGAACCACGAGCAGTACTTC. Residues: CATIETGNHEQYF. The chain employs TRBV6-5 and TRBJ2-7; 7 bases align to TRBD1. The CDR3 is made up of 13 amino acids. The junction had 11 bases not matched to a gene; V was cut back by 10 bases and J by 5 bases. Germline CDR1 MNHEY, CDR2 SVGAGI.

The chain is built from TRBV30 and TRBJ2-7, with D uncertain. This CDR3 has 11 amino acids. V was shortened by 3 bases and J by 4 bases, with 7 bases between the two germline ends. Germline lookup yields CDR1 GTSNPN and CDR2 SVGIG (reference sequence). The CDR3 nucleotides are TGTGCCTGGAGGGGGATGTACGAGCAGTACTTC. Its protein is CAWRGMYEQYF.

This chain joins TRBV28 and TRBJ2-1; no clear D. The CDR3 has 12 amino acids. V was trimmed by 6 bases and J by 6 bases, leaving 9 bases between them. Germline lookup yields CDR1 MDHEN and CDR2 SYDVKM. CDR3 nucleotides: TGTGCCAGCAGCTCTGTTCCCAATGAGCAGTTCTTC. It encodes CASSSVPNEQFF. Based on the CDR3 plus reference TRBV28 and TRBJ2-1, the full variable domain is DVKVTQSSRYLVKRTGEKVFLECVQDMDHENMFWYRQDPGLGLRLIYFSYDVKMKEKGDIPEGYSVSREKKERFSLILESASTNQTSMYLCASSSVPNEQFFGPGTRLTVL.